This T cell receptor beta chain was sequenced for a study of human T cells and chemical hapten exposure. Across the whole study: Sensitization employed 2% DPC on approximately 2 cm by approximately 2 cm of upper inner arm skin. Patients, predominantly female, presented with alopecia areata, totalis or universalis.

In the source study's methods: Sampled TCR counts reached a median of roughly 100,000 per sample, with values ranging from roughly 23,224 to 700,000. TCRdb processed the RACE reads anew with MiXCR; each CDR3 protein has one entry. TCRdb assigned the V and J calls; the authors' analysis was not used. The table has roughly 380,000 distinct CDR3 sequences, 6% to 7% seen once. This clonotype turned up a few times. Its specificity is unknown. Points from the study as a whole: No alteration of TCRs above 1 in 1000 frequency was seen with DPC sensitization.

Time point described: patch test 2, 6 weeks after DPC sensitization. Treatment in this sample: therapeutic diphenylcyclopropenone sensitization with weekly scalp DPC. This TCR derives from a young woman with alopecia areata. Some clones in this sample may be carry-over from other donors' samples. This specimen was whole blood, taken in connection with sensitization to the hapten diphenylcyclopropenone (DPC).

The CDR3 loop reads CASSWDKITNTEAFF. CDR3 DNA: TGCGCCAGCAGCTGGGATAAGATCACGAACACTGAAGCTTTCTTT. The chain couples TRBV5-1 to TRBJ1-1; no clear D gene. Germline V CDR1 and CDR2: SGHRS, YFSETQ. Trimming pared 3 bases from V and 1 base from J, leaving 13 bases between. The CDR3 spans 15 residues.